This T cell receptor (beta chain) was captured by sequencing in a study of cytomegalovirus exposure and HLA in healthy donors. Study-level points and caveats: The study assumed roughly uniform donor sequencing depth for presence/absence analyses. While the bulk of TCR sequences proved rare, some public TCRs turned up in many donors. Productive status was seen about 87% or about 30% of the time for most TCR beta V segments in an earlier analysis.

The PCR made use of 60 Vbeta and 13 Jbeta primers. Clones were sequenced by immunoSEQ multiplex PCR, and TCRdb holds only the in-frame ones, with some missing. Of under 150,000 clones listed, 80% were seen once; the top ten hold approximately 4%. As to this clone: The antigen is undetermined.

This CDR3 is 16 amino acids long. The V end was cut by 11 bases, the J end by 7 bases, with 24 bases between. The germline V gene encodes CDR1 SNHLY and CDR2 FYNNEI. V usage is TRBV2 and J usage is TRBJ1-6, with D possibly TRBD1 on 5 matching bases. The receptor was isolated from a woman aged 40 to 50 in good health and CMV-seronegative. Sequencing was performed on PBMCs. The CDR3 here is CAGFPDTPLWNSPLHF. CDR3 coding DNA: TGTGCCGGCTTCCCGGACACCCCCCTGTGGAATTCACCCCTCCACTTT.